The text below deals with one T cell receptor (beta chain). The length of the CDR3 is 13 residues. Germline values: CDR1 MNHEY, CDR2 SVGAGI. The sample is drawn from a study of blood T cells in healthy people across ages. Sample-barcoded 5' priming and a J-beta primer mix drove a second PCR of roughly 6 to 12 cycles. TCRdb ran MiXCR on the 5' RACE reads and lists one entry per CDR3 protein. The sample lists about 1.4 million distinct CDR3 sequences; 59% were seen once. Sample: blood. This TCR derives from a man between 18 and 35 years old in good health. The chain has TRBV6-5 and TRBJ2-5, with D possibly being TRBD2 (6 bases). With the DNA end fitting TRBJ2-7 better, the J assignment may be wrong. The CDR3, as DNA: TGTGCCAGCAGCGCCGGGAGTTTCAACGAGCAGTACTTC. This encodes CASSAGSFNEQYF.